Below, 26 T cell receptor beta chains from the same sample are listed, as sequenced in a study of blood T cell repertoires in COVID-19. Generated by immunoSEQ multiplex PCR, the TCRdb table keeps only in-frame clones and is missing some. Among 320,000 or so clones listed, approximately 84% were seen once. Sequenced: PBMCs or T cells enriched from blood (not recorded which). These receptors came from a woman in her twenties or thirties who had recovered from COVID-19.

The chain's CDR3 is CATSDPGQGTSPQETQYF. Here the CDR3 DNA reads TGTGCCACCAGTGACCCGGGACAGGGGACCTCACCCCAAGAGACCCAGTACTTC. The V call is TRBV24-1, the J call TRBJ2-5, with TRBD1 matching 10 bases. J lost 1 base, V lost 4 bases, and 11 bases had no gene match. Per the germline V gene, CDR1 is KGHDR and CDR2 is SFDVKD. CDR3 length: 18 residues.

This chain joins TRBV5-5 and TRBJ1-5, with TRBD1 matching 8 bases. Germline V gives CDR1 SGHKS, CDR2 YYEKEE (reference sequence). The CDR3 loop spans 17 amino acids. With 0 bases clipped from V and 6 bases from J, the junction kept 11 bases outside the gene matches. CDR3 loop: CASSLVIRQGNRQPQHF. Written as DNA, the CDR3 is TGTGCCAGCAGCTTGGTTATAAGACAGGGGAATCGTCAGCCCCAGCATTTT.

This chain connects TRBV19 to TRBJ1-2, with D hard to call. V was cut by 8 bases and J by 0 bases, with 16 bases left in between. The CDR3 covers 15 residues. CDR1 is LNHDA, CDR2 SQIVND, per germline (reference sequence). The CDR3 here is CASVSGGYTNYGYTF. The CDR3 nucleotides read TGTGCCAGTGTAAGTGGCGGTTACACTAACTATGGCTACACCTTC.

The chain employs TRBV6-5 and TRBJ2-3, with 8 bases aligning to TRBD2. V lost 6 bases and J lost 4; bases outside the gene matches: 9. The CDR3 runs 15 residues. Germline lookup yields CDR1 MNHEY and CDR2 SVGAGI. The CDR3 DNA reads as TGTGCCAGCAGCCCGGGGGCGGGGGGCCCAGATACGCAGTATTTT. It codes for CASSPGAGGPDTQYF.

The chain combines TRBV30 with TRBJ2-1; 9 bases agree with TRBD2. The trim removed 4 bases at V and 9 bases at J, leaving 13 bases unmatched. The germline V gene has CDR1 GTSNPN and CDR2 SVGIG (reference sequence). The CDR3 covers 15 residues. CDR3 nucleotide sequence: TGTGCCTGGACCAGCGGGGGGCGCATATCCAGTGAGCAGTTCTTC. Translation: CAWTSGGRISSEQFF.

This clone has a handful of counts. The chain is built from TRBV11-2 and TRBJ2-7; 13 bases fit TRBD2. The V gene's germline CDR1 is SGHAT and CDR2 FQNNGV. This CDR3 has 15 amino acids. V trimming: 5 bases; J trimming: 2 bases; junction bases outside the gene matches: 3. The CDR3 DNA reads TGTGCCAGCAGCATCGGGACTAGCGGGGCCTACGAGCAGTACTTC. Its protein product is CASSIGTSGAYEQYF.

This rearrangement joins TRBV29-1 to TRBJ2-7, with 9 bases aligning to TRBD1. With V trimmed by 7 bases and J by 6 bases, 10 bases remained unmatched. The CDR3 length is 13 residues. Germline V CDR1 and CDR2: SQVTM, ANQGSEA. The CDR3 sequence is CSGSGTGWGEQYF. As DNA, the CDR3 is TGCAGCGGATCCGGGACAGGGTGGGGCGAGCAGTACTTC.

J is TRBJ1-5 and V is TRBV28, with 7 positions matching TRBD1. Germline assignment: CDR1 MDHEN and CDR2 SYDVKM. The V segment lost 2 bases and the J segment 2 bases; nucleotides outside the gene matches: 9. The CDR3 loop spans 17 amino acids. This CDR3 is CASSLARQGMGNQPQHF. CDR3 nucleotide sequence: TGTGCCAGCAGTTTAGCCCGACAGGGAATGGGCAATCAGCCCCAGCATTTT.

This chain connects TRBV7-2 to TRBJ1-1, with TRBD1 identical over 8 bases. Germline V gene lookup returns CDR1 SGHTA and CDR2 FQGNSA. The CDR3 totals 15 residues. V lost 3 bases and J lost 1; bases outside the gene matches: 4. CDR3 region: CASSFTGTGNTEAFF. CDR3 bases: TGTGCCAGCAGCTTTACCGGGACAGGGAACACTGAAGCTTTCTTT.

V and J are TRBV10-3 and TRBJ2-1; 7 positions match TRBD1. Trimming removed 5 bases from V and 12 bases from J; junction bases left unmatched: 10. The germline CDR1 and CDR2 sequences are ENHRY and SYGVKD. The CDR3 contains 13 residues. The chain's CDR3 is CAISPDRVGVQFF. The CDR3 DNA sequence: TGTGCCATCAGTCCCGACAGGGTCGGGGTGCAGTTCTTC.

V is TRBV4-1 and J is TRBJ1-3; a possible D gene is TRBD1 (5 bases). The CDR3 has 15 residues. CDR1 is MGHRA and CDR2 is YSYEKL in the germline V gene. Trimming took 4 bases from V and 3 from J, leaving 13 bases between them. The CDR3 loop is CASSPPGGNGNTIYF. The DNA for the CDR3 is TGCGCCAGCAGCCCGCCTGGGGGGAATGGAAACACCATATATTTT.

V usage is TRBV10-3 and J usage is TRBJ2-1; TRBD2 matches at 8 bases. Germline lookup yields CDR1 ENHRY and CDR2 SYGVKD. The CDR3 totals 12 residues. With V trimmed by 6 bases and J by 8 bases, 3 bases remained unmatched. The CDR3 reads CAISGTRDEQFF. Here the CDR3 DNA reads TGTGCCATCAGCGGGACTAGGGATGAGCAGTTCTTC.

This sequence joins TRBV2 and TRBJ1-5, with D hard to call. Germline V gene sequence: CDR1 SNHLY, CDR2 FYNNEI. The CDR3 is made up of 13 amino acids. Trimming took off 3 bases at V and 5 bases at J, with 8 bases between the two ends. CDR3 amino acids: CASSERRDQPQHF. The CDR3 coding sequence is TGTGCCAGCAGTGAGAGGCGGGATCAGCCCCAGCATTTT.

The rearrangement links TRBV30 to TRBJ1-4, with 7 bases fitting TRBD1. Looked up from germline, CDR1 is GTSNPN and CDR2 is SVGIG (reference sequence). The V and J ends lost 0 bases and 8 bases, in that order; junction bases with no gene match: 12. The CDR3 runs 16 residues. The CDR3: CAWSVQETGQREKLFF. CDR3 nucleotide sequence: TGTGCCTGGAGTGTACAGGAGACAGGGCAACGGGAAAAACTGTTTTTT.

The chain couples TRBV27 to TRBJ2-7, with 10 bases lining up with TRBD1. Trimming removed 6 bases from V and 0 bases from J; junction bases left unmatched: 8. CDR1 is MNHEY, CDR2 SMNVEV, per germline (reference sequence). The CDR3 extends over 16 amino acids. In nucleotides, the CDR3 is TGTGCCAGCAGCCCCTTCGGACAGGGGGTCTCCTACGAGCAGTACTTC. Protein: CASSPFGQGVSYEQYF.

This chain's CDR3 is CASAAADRAYEQYF. The CDR3 DNA reads as TGTGCCAGCGCTGCGGCGGACAGGGCTTACGAGCAGTACTTC. The chain carries TRBV3-1 (or the pseudogene TRBV3-2) and TRBJ2-7, with 8 bases that match TRBD1. The V and J ends lost 8 bases and 4 bases, in that order; junction bases with no gene match: 10. CDR1 LGHDT and CDR2 YNNKEL come from the germline V gene (reference sequence). This CDR3 contains 14 residues.

V and J are TRBV5-4 and TRBJ2-5, with D possibly being TRBD2 (7 bases). Per the germline V gene, CDR1 is SGHNT and CDR2 is YYREEE (reference sequence). This CDR3 is built from 14 residues. With 4 bases removed from V and 5 bases from J, the gap between germline ends came to 15 bases. Here the CDR3 DNA reads TGTGCCAGCAGCGGTCGCGGGGGCCGGGAGACCCAGTACTTC. Translating gives CASSGRGGRETQYF. Variable domain in full (rest from reference TRBV5-4 and TRBJ2-5): ETGVTQSPTHLIKTRGQQVTLRCSSQSGHNTVSWYQQALGQGPQFIFQYYREEENGRGNFPPRFSGLQFPNYSSELNVNALELDDSALYLCASSGRGGRETQYFGPGTRLLVL.

Here the CDR3 DNA reads TGCGCCAGCAGTGAGTCCATGGTAGGGGCCCAGTACTTC. This encodes CASSESMVGAQYF. The V and J genes are TRBV10-1 and TRBJ2-5; a weak D match, TRBD1 (5 bases). From germline, CDR1 is WNHNN and CDR2 SYGVQD (reference sequence). The CDR3 totals 13 residues. V lost 0 bases to trimming and J lost 9 bases, with 11 bases between them.

This sequence joins TRBV19 and TRBJ1-5, with D possibly TRBD1 on 6 matching bases. Germline assignment: CDR1 LNHDA and CDR2 SQIVND (reference sequence). This CDR3 has 15 amino acids. V lost 5 bases and J lost 7, with 18 bases in between. This CDR3 is CASSPVQGSWQPQHF. CDR3 DNA: TGTGCCAGTAGTCCAGTACAGGGAAGTTGGCAGCCCCAGCATTTT. Full variable domain (outside the CDR3, taken from reference TRBV19 and TRBJ1-5): DGGITQSPKYLFRKEGQNVTLSCEQNLNHDAMYWYRQDPGQGLRLIYYSQIVNDFQKGDIAEGYSVSREKKESFPLTVTSAQKNPTAFYLCASSPVQGSWQPQHFGDGTRLSIL.

J is TRBJ2-3 and V is TRBV19; no firm D call. Between the trimmed V and J ends, which lost 3 bases and 0 bases, there was a span of 10 bases. Germline CDR1 is LNHDA and CDR2 is SQIVND (reference sequence). This CDR3 comprises 15 residues. Written as DNA, the CDR3 is TGTGCCAGTAGTATTTGGTCCGAGAGCACAGATACGCAGTATTTT. Its translation: CASSIWSESTDTQYF.

The J gene is TRBJ2-3, the V gene TRBV9; 7 bases fit TRBD2. CDR3 length: 14 residues. V trimming: 0 bases; J trimming: 8 bases; junction bases outside the gene matches: 6. Germline V lookup: CDR1 SGDLS, CDR2 YYNGEE. DNA of the CDR3: TGTGCCAGCAGCGTAGGTCCTAGCGGCGGTACGCAGTATTTT. Its protein is CASSVGPSGGTQYF.

This chain connects TRBV11-1 to TRBJ1-2, with D possibly matching TRBD1 (5 bases). There are 15 residues in the CDR3. Deletions cut 5 bases from V and 5 bases from J, with 18 bases between. The V gene's germline CDR1 is SGHAT and CDR2 FQDESV (reference sequence). The CDR3, as DNA: TGTGCCAGCAGCCTGGGGCCGGGCCACAATTATGGCTACACCTTC. Its translation: CASSLGPGHNYGYTF.

The rearrangement joins TRBV29-1 to TRBJ1-4; D ambiguous. CDR1 is SQVTM, CDR2 ANQGSEA, per germline. There are 14 residues in the CDR3. Trimming took 5 bases from V and 2 from J, leaving 12 bases between them. The CDR3 is CSVSHGGTNEKLFF. CDR3 nucleotide sequence: TGCAGCGTTTCTCATGGCGGGACTAATGAAAAACTGTTTTTT.

This chain connects TRBV5-6 to TRBJ1-2; 7 bases fit TRBD1. There are 15 residues in the CDR3. The V gene end was trimmed by 3 bases and the J gene end by 5 bases; junction bases not matched to a gene: 10. CDR1 and CDR2 (germline): SGHDT, YYEEEE. The CDR3 sequence: CASSSTDRPAYGYTF. DNA for the CDR3: TGTGCCAGCAGCTCCACGGACAGGCCGGCATATGGCTACACCTTC. The full variable domain, completed using reference TRBV5-6 and TRBJ1-2, is DAGVTQSPTHLIKTRGQQVTLRCSPKSGHDTVSWYQQALGQGPQFIFQYYEEEERQRGNFPDRFSGHQFPNYSSELNVNALLLGDSALYLCASSSTDRPAYGYTFGSGTRLTVV.

J is TRBJ2-3 and V is TRBV2, with D maybe TRBD2 (5 bases). The germline V gene encodes CDR1 SNHLY and CDR2 FYNNEI. This CDR3 comprises 14 residues. Trimming took off 5 bases at V and 4 bases at J, with 13 bases between the two ends. Here the CDR3 reads CASSRAAGADTQYF. For the CDR3, the DNA is TGTGCCAGCAGTCGCGCGGCGGGTGCAGATACGCAGTATTTT.

Here the CDR3 DNA reads TGTGCCAGTAGTATCATACAGGGCGTTAATGAAAAACTGTTTTTT. Translation gives CASSIIQGVNEKLFF. The chain combines TRBV19 with TRBJ1-4; a weak D match, TRBD1 (6 bases). The CDR3 extends over 15 amino acids. In germline, CDR1 is LNHDA, CDR2 SQIVND (reference sequence). V gave up 3 bases and J gave up 4 bases, with 12 bases separating them.